Reported below is one T cell receptor beta chain. Its cognate antigen is unknown. The data were obtained in a study of STAT5B mutations in CD4+ large granular lymphocyte leukemia. Libraries were prepared by immunoSEQ multiplex PCR; TCRdb keeps only in-frame clonotypes and omits some of them. The table shows approximately 35,000 clones, with 76% occurring only once. The CDR3 extends over 14 amino acids. The germline gives CDR1 SGHAT, CDR2 FQNNGV. Trimming removed 5 bases at V and 0 bases at J, with 11 bases between. Study-level results: Main leukemic clonotypes were patient-specific, but roughly 23% appeared at low frequency elsewhere. Top patient clones used TRBV06 genes more often: 8/27 versus 2/35 in controls.

Controls came from buffy coats of healthy blood donors. This TCR derives from a human donor in good health. Sample: CD4+ T cells from blood buffy coats. The chain combines TRBV11-2 with TRBJ2-7, with a weak D call TRBD1 (5 bases). CDR3: CASSGAWSSYEQYF. CDR3 coding DNA: TGTGCCAGCAGCGGGGCCTGGAGCTCCTACGAGCAGTACTTC.